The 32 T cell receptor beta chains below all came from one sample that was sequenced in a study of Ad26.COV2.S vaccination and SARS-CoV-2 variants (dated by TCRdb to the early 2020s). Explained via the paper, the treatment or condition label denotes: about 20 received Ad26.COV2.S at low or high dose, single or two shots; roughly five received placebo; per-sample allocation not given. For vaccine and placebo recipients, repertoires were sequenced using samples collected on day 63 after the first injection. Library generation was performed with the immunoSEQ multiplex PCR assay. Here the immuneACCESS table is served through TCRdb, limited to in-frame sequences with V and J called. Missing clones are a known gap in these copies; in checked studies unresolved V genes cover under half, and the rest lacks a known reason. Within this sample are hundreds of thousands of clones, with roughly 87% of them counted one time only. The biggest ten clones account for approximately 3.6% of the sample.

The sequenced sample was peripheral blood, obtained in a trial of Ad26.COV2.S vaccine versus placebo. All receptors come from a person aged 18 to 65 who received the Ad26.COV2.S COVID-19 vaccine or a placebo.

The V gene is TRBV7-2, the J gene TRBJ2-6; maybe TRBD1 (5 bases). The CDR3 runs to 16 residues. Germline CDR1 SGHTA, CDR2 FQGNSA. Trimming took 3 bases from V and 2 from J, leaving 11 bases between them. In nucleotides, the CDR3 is TGTGCCAGCAGCTTGACAGTATTTACTGGGGCCAACGTCCTGACTTTC. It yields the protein CASSLTVFTGANVLTF.

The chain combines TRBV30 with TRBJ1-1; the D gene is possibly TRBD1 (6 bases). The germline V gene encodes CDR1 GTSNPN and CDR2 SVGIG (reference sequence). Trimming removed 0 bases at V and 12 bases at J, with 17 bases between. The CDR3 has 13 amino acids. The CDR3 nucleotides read TGTGCCTGGAGTGTGTGGGACACGGAAGGAACTTTCTTT. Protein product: CAWSVWDTEGTFF. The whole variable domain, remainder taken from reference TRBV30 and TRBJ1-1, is SQTIHQWPATLVQPVGSPLSLECTVEGTSNPNLYWYRQAAGRGLQLLFYSVGIGQISSEVPQNLSASRPQDRQFILSSKKLLLSDSGFYLCAWSVWDTEGTFFGQGTRLTVV.

CDR3 sequence (DNA): TGTGCCAGCAGTTTTGGACGAGAATTTGATGGCTACACCTTC. Translation gives CASSFGREFDGYTF. The genes are TRBV6-5 and TRBJ1-2; D unclear. This CDR3 region has 14 residues. Germline V gene sequence: CDR1 MNHEY, CDR2 SVGAGI. V was pared by 4 bases and J by 6 bases, with 15 bases between.

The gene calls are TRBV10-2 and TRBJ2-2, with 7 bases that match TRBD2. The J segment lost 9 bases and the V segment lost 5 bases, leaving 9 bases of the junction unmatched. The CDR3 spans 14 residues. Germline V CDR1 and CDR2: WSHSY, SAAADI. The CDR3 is CASSSAGSPRELFF. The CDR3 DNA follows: TGCGCCAGCAGTTCAGCGGGGTCACCCCGGGAGCTGTTTTTT.

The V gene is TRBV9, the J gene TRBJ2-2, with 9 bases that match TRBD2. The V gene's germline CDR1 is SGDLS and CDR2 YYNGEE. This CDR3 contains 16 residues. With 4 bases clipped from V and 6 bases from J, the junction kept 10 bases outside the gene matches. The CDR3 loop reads CASSLGNSGGAGELFF. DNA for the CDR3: TGTGCCAGCAGCTTGGGGAATAGCGGGGGAGCCGGGGAGCTGTTTTTT.

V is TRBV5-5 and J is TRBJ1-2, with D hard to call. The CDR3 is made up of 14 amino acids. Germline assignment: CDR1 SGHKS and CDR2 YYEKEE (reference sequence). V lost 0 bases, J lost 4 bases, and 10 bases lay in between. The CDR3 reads CASSLDPGLYGYTF. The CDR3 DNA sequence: TGTGCCAGCAGCTTGGATCCGGGCCTCTATGGCTACACCTTC.

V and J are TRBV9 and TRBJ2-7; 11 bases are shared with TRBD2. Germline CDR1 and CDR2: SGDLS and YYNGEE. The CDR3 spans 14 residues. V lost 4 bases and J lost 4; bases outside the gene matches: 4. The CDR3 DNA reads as TGTGCCAGCAGCAGCGGACTAGCGGGTTACGAGCAGTACTTC. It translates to CASSSGLAGYEQYF.

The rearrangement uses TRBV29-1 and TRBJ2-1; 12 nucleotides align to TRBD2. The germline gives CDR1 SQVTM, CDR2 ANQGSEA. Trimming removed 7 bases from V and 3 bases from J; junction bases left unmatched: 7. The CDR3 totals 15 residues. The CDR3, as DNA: TGCAGCGCCGGGACTAGCGGGCCCTACTACAATGAGCAGTTCTTC. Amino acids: CSAGTSGPYYNEQFF.

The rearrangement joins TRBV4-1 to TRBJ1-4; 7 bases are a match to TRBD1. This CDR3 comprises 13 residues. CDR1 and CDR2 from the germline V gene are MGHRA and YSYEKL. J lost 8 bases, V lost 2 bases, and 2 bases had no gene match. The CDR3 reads CASSQTRGEKLFF. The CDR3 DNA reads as TGCGCCAGCAGCCAAACCAGGGGGGAAAAACTGTTTTTT.

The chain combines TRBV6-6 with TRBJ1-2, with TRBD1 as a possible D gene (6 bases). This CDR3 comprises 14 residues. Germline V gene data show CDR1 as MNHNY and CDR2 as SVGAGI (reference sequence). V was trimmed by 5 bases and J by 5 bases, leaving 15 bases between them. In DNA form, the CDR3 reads TGTGCCAGCAGTGTTGGACAGCGGGAGTATGGCTACACCTTC. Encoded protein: CASSVGQREYGYTF.

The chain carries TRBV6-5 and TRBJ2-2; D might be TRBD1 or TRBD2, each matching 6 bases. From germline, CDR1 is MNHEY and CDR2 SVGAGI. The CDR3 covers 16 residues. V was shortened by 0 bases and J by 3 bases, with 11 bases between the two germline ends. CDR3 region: CASSYSRGADTGELFF. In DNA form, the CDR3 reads TGTGCCAGCAGTTACTCGAGGGGGGCGGACACCGGGGAGCTGTTTTTT.

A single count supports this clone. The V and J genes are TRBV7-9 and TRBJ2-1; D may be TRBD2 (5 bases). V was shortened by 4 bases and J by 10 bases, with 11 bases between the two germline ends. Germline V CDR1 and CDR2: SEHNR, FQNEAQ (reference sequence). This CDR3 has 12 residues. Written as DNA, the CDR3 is TGTGCCAGCAGCTACCGGACGGGAGAGCAGTTCTTC. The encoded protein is CASSYRTGEQFF. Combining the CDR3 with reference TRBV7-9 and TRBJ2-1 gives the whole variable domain DTGVSQNPRHKITKRGQNVTFRCDPISEHNRLYWYRQTLGQGPEFLTYFQNEAQLEKSRLLSDRFSAERPKGSFSTLEIQRTEQGDSAMYLCASSYRTGEQFFGPGTRLTVL.

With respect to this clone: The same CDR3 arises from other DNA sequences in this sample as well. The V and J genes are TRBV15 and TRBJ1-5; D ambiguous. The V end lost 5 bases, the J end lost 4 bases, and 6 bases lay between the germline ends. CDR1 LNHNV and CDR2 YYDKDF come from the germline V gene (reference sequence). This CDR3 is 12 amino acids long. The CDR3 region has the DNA TGTGCCACCAGCTCAGGAAATCAGCCCCAGCATTTT. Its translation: CATSSGNQPQHF.

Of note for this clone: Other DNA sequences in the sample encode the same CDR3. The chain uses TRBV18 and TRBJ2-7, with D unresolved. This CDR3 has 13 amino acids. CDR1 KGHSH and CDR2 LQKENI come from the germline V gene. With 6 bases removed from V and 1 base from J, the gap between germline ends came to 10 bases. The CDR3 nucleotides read TGTGCCAGCTCGCCGGGTCCTTCCTACGAGCAGTACTTC. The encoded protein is CASSPGPSYEQYF.

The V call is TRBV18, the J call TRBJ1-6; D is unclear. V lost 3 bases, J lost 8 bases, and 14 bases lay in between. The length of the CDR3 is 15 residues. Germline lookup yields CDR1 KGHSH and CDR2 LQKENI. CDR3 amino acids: CASSPVAAIDSPLHF. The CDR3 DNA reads TGTGCCAGCTCACCCGTCGCAGCAATCGATTCACCCCTCCACTTT.

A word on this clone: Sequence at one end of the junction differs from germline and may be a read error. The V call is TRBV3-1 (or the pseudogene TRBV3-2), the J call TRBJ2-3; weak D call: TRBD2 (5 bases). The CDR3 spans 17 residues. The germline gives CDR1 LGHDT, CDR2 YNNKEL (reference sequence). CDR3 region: CASTQGSTLTSTDTQYF. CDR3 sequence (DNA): TGTGCCAGCACCCAAGGGAGTACGCTCACTAGCACAGATACGCAGTATTTT.

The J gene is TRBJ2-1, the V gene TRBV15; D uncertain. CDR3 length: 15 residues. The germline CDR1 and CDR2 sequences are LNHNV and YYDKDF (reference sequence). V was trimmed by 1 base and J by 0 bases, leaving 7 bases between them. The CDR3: CATSRGGSSYNEQFF. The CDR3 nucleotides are TGTGCCACCAGCAGAGGCGGAAGCTCCTACAATGAGCAGTTCTTC.

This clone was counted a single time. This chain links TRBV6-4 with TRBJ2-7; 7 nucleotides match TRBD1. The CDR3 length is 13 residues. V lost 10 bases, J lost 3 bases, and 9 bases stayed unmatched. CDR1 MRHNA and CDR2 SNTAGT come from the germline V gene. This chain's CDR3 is CANRTGVNYEQYF. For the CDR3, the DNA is TGTGCCAACCGGACAGGTGTTAACTACGAGCAGTACTTC.

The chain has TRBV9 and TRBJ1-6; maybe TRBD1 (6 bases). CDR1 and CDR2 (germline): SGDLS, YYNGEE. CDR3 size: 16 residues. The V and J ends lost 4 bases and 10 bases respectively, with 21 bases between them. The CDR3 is CASSPGTRLGISPLHF. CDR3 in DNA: TGTGCCAGCAGCCCCGGGACACGGTTAGGGATCTCACCCCTCCACTTT.

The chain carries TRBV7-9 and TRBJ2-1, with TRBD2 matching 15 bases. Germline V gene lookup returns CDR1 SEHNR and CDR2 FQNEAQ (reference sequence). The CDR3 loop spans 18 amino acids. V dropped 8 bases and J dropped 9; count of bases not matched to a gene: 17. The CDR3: CASQPPPGTSGGTGEQFF. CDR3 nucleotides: TGTGCCAGCCAACCCCCACCTGGGACTAGCGGGGGGACAGGTGAGCAGTTCTTC.

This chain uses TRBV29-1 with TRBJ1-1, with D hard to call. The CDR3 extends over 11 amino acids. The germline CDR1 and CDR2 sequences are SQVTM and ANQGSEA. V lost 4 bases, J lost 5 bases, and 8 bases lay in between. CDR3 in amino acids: CSVVGRTEAFF. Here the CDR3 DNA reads TGCAGCGTTGTGGGCAGAACTGAAGCTTTCTTT.

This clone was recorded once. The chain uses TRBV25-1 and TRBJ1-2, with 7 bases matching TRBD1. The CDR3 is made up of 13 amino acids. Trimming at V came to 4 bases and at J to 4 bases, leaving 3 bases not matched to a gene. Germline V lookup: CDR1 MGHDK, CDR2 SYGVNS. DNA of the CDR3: TGTGCCAGCAGTGGAGGGGGCCCCTATGGCTACACCTTC. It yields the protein CASSGGGPYGYTF.

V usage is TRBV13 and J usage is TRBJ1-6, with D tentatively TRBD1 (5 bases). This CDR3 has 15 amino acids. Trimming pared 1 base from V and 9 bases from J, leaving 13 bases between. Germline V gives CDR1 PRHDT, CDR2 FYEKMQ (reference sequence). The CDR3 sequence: CASSLVGREGSPLHF. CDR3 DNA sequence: TGTGCCAGCAGCTTAGTTGGCAGGGAAGGTTCACCCCTCCACTTT.

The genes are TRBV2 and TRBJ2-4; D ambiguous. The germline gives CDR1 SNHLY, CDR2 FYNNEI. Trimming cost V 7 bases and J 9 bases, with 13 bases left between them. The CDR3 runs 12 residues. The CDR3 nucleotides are TGTGCCAGCATCAAGGATTTCGGCATTCAGTACTTC. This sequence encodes CASIKDFGIQYF. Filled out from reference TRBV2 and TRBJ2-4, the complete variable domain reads EPEVTQTPSHQVTQMGQEVILRCVPISNHLYFYWYRQILGQKVEFLVSFYNNEISEKSEIFDDQFSVERPDGSNFTLKIRSTKLEDSAMYFCASIKDFGIQYFGAGTRLSVL.

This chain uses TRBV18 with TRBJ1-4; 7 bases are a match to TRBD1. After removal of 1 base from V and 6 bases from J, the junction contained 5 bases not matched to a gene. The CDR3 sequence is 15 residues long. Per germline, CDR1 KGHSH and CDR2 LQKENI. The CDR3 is CASSPLQGRDEKLFF. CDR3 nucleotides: TGTGCCAGCTCACCACTACAGGGGAGGGATGAAAAACTGTTTTTT.

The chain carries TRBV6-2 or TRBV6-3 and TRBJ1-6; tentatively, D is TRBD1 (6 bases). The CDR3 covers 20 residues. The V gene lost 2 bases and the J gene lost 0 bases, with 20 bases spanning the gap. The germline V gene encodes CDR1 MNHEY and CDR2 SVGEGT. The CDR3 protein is CASSYGTGTRRSSYNSPLHF. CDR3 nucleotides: TGTGCCAGCAGTTACGGAACAGGGACGCGAAGAAGCTCCTATAATTCACCCCTCCACTTT.

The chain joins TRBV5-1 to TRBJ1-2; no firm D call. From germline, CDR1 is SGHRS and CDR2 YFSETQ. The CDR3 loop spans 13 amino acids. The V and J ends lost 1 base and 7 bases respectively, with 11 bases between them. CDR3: CASSLWEKVGYTF. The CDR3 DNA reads TGCGCCAGCAGCTTGTGGGAAAAAGTTGGCTACACCTTC.

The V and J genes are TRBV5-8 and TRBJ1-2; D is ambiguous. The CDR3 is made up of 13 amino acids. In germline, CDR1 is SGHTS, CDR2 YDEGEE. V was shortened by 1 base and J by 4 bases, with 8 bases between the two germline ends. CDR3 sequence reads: CASSLRDRYGYTF. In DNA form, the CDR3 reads TGTGCCAGCAGCTTGCGGGATCGCTATGGCTACACCTTC. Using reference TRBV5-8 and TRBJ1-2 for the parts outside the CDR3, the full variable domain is EAGVTQSPTHLIKTRGQQATLRCSPISGHTSVYWYQQALGLGLQFLLWYDEGEERNRGNFPPRFSGRQFPNYSSELNVNALELEDSALYLCASSLRDRYGYTFGSGTRLTVV.

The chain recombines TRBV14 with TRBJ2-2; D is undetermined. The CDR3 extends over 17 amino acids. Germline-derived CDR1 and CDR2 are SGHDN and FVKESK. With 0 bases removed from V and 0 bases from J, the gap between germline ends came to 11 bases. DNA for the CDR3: TGTGCCAGCAGCCAAGATCTACGTCGGGCGAACACCGGGGAGCTGTTTTTT. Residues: CASSQDLRRANTGELFF.

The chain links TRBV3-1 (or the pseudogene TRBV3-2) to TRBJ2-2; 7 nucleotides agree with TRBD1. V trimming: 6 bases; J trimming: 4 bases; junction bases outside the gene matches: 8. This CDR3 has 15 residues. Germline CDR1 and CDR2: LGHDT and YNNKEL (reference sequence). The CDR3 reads CASSHRQGVTGELFF. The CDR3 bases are TGTGCCAGCAGTCATCGACAGGGTGTCACCGGGGAGCTGTTTTTT.

CDR3 DNA sequence: TGTGCCAGCAGCTGGACAGGGACCAATGAGCAGTTCTTC. This sequence encodes CASSWTGTNEQFF. The chain couples TRBV14 to TRBJ2-1, with 8 bases fitting TRBD1. Germline CDR1 is SGHDN and CDR2 is FVKESK. The length of the CDR3 is 13 residues. The trim removed 5 bases at V and 6 bases at J, leaving 3 bases unmatched.

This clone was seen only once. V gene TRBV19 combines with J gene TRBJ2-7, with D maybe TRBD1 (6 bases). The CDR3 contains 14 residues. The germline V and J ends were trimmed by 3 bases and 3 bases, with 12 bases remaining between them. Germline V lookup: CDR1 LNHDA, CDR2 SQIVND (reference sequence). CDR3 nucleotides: TGTGCCAGTAGTATTGGACAGAGGATCTACGAGCAGTACTTC. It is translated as CASSIGQRIYEQYF.